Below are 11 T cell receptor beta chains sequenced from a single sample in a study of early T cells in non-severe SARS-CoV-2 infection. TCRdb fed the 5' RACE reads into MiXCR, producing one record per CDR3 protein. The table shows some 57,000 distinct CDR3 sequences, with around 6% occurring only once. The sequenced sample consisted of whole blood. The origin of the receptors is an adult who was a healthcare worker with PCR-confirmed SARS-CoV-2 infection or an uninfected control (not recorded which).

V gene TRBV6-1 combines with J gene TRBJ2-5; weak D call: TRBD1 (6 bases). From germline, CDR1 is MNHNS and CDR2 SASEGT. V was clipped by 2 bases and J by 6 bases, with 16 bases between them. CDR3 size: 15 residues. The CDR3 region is CASSEQVGQGQTQYF. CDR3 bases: TGTGCCAGCAGTGAACAAGTCGGGCAGGGGCAGACCCAGTACTTC.

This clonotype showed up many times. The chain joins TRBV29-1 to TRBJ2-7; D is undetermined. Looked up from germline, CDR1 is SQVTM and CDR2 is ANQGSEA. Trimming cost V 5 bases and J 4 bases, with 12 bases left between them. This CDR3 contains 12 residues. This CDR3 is CSVRSGVYEQYF. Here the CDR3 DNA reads TGCAGCGTTCGTTCGGGTGTTTACGAGCAGTACTTC.

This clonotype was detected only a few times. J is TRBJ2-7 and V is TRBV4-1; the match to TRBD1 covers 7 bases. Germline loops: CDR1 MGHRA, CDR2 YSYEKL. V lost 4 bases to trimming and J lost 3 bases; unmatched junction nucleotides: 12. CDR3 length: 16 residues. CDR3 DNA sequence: TGCGCCAGCAGCCCCGACCTAGGGGACAGCCTCTACGAGCAGTACTTC. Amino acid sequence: CASSPDLGDSLYEQYF.

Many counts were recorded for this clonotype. The DNA for the CDR3 is TGTGCCAGCAGGTTGCCGGGACGGCGGAGGGTCTCCGGGGAGCTGTTTTTT. This sequence encodes CASRLPGRRRVSGELFF. The chain links TRBV5-8 to TRBJ2-2; D may be TRBD2 (6 bases). Looked up from germline, CDR1 is SGHTS and CDR2 is YDEGEE. Trimming pared 5 bases from V and 6 bases from J, leaving 23 bases between. The CDR3 loop spans 17 amino acids.

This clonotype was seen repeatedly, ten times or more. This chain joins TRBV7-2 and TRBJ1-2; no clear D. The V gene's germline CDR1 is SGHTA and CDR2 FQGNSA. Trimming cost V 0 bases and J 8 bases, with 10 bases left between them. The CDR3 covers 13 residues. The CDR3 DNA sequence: TGTGCCAGCAGCTTAGCGCATAATCGGGGCTACACCTTC. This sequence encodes CASSLAHNRGYTF.

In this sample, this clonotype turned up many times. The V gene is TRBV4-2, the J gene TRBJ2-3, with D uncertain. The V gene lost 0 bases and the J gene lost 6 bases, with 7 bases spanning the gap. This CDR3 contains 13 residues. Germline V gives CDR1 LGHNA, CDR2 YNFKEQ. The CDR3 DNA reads TGTGCCAGCAGCCAAGATCAAACGGATACGCAGTATTTT. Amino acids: CASSQDQTDTQYF.

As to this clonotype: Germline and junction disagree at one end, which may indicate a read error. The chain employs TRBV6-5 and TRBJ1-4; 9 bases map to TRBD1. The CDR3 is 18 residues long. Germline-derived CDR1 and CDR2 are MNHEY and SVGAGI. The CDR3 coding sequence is TGTGCCAACAGTTACTCTTTTGTCCTGGGACAGGGTCAAGAAAAACTGTTTTTT. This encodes CANSYSFVLGQGQEKLFF.

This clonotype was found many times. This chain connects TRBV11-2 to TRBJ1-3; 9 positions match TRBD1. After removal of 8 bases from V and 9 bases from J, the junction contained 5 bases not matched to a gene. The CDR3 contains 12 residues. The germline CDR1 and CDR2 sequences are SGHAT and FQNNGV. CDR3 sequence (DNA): TGTGCCAGCTCCGGACAGGGGATCACCATATATTTT. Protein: CASSGQGITIYF.

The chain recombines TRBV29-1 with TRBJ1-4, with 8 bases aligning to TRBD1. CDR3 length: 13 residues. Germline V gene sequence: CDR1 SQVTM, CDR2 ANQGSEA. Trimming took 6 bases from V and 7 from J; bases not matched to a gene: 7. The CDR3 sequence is CSVSTGVAEKLFF. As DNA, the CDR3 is TGCAGCGTCTCGACAGGGGTGGCTGAAAAACTGTTTTTT.

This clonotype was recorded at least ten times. The CDR3 here is CATSPQWGADTQYF. As DNA, the CDR3 is TGTGCCACCAGCCCCCAGTGGGGGGCAGATACGCAGTATTTT. The V and J genes are TRBV24-1 and TRBJ2-3; the D gene is possibly TRBD2 (6 bases). Germline V gene lookup returns CDR1 KGHDR and CDR2 SFDVKD. This CDR3 comprises 14 residues. Trimming removed 7 bases from V and 4 bases from J, with 14 bases in between.

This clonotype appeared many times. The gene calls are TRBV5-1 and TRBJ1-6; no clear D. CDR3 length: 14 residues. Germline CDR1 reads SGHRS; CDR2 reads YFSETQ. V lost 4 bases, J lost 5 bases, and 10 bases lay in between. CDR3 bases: TGCGCCAGCAGCGTTGGACTCGATAATTCACCCCTCCACTTT. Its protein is CASSVGLDNSPLHF.